The entry below gives a single T cell receptor beta chain sequence along with its context. The antigen is unknown. The data originate from a study of Ad26.COV2.S vaccination and SARS-CoV-2 variants. On the study more broadly: In the study, Ad26.COV2.S was injected intramuscularly once, or twice 56 days apart. Study results and caveats: Vaccinated individuals (as opposed to placebo recipients) had higher spike-specific TCR breadth.

CDR3 size: 15 residues. Germline V gives CDR1 LGHDT, CDR2 YNNKEL (reference sequence). Trimming took off 2 bases at V and 0 bases at J, with 10 bases between the two ends. Produced via immunoSEQ multiplex PCR; TCRdb's table is partial and in-frame only. The sample yields about 420,000 clones, 88% seen once. Treatment given: 15 to 20 received Ad26.COV2.S at low or high dose, single or two shots; 5 received placebo; per-sample allocation not given. Sampling was done on day 63 after the first vaccine or placebo injection. Within Boston, the person who donated was an adult of 18-55 years. Wuhan-strain SARS-CoV-2 spike was expressed by the Ad26 vector that made up the vaccine.

The TCR sequence derives from a person aged 18 to 59 who received the Ad26.COV2.S COVID-19 vaccine or a placebo. The sequencing used peripheral blood, collected in a trial of Ad26.COV2.S vaccine versus placebo. The V and J genes are TRBV3-1 (or the pseudogene TRBV3-2) and TRBJ2-5; D possibly uses TRBD1 or TRBD2 (6 bases each). CDR3 in amino acids: CASSQQGGNQETQYF. CDR3 DNA sequence: TGTGCCAGCAGCCAACAAGGGGGGAACCAAGAGACCCAGTACTTC.